This T cell receptor beta chain emerged from a study of T cells after somatic rescue of genetic block. This CDR3 has 13 residues. Germline V gene sequence: CDR1 MNHNS, CDR2 SASEGT. V lost 3 bases, J lost 3 bases, and 8 bases lay in between. Repertoires were generated with immunoSEQ multiplex PCR, while TCRdb's copy carries only in-frame clones and drops some. Here the sample spans just over 8,000 clones, roughly 80% being singletons. V gene TRBV6-1 combines with J gene TRBJ1-1; no definite D call. Sequencing used peripheral blood mononuclear cells (PBMCs). The clonotype originates from a boy aged 10-17 years. The CDR3 sequence is CASSDLGYTEAFF. The DNA for the CDR3 is TGTGCCAGCAGTGACCTTGGATACACTGAAGCTTTCTTT.